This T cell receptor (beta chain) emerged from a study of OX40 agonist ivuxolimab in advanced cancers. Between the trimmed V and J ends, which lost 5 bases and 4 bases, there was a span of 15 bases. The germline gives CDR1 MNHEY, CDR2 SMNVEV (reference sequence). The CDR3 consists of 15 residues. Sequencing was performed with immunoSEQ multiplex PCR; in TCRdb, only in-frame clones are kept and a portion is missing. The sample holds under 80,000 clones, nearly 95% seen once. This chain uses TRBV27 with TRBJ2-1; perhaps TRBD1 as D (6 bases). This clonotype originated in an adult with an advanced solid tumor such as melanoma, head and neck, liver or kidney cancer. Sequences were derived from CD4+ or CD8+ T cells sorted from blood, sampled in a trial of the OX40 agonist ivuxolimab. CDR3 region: CASSPAWGPYNEQFF. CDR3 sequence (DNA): TGTGCCAGCAGTCCCGCTTGGGGGCCTTACAATGAGCAGTTCTTC.